This TCR beta chain comes out of a study of molecular identifiers for immune sequencing clone quantification (dated 2018 in TCRdb). With respect to the entire study: For a replicate experiment, RNA from approximately 20,000 or 98,000 naive CD8 T cells was divided into five aliquots, and four of the five aliquots were sequenced. CD8 T cells were used in a methods study to benchmark molecular-identifier clustering-based TCR repertoire sequencing (MIDCIRS) and TCR RNA copy counting. Beyond this particular receptor, the publication reports: Spiked-in Jurkat TCR RNA equal to a single cell's worth was reported to be detectable even within one million naive CD8 T cells. When barcode sub-clustering was left out, chimeric consensus sequences inflated TCR diversity, with chimeras reaching as high as 47%. Spiked-in Jurkat TCR RNA (around 9 copies' worth), which is not part of the donor repertoire, was contained in the naive libraries. In CMV-specific effector cells, clones with more than 20 RNA copies contained over 99% of molecules, whereas in naive cells such clones contained under 1% of molecules. Highly expanded clone sizes could be underestimated because identical TCR molecules may share a barcode. Modeling gave about three recovered TCR RNA copies per cell versus about 10 by digital PCR, implying around 31% capture efficiency.

Relative to germline, V is missing 5 bases and J is missing 0 bases, with 14 bases of the junction outside any gene match. Looking up the germline V gene yields CDR1 SGHTA and CDR2 FQGNSA. The cysteine opens and the phenylalanine closes a CDR3 of 18 amino acids. Solely the CDR3 DNA is kept, with 54 bases framed from the first base. Naive CD8 T cell libraries were made from around 18,000 to 910,000 sorted cells using 10%, 30% or 50% of purified RNA. On a BD FACSAria II, naive CD8 T cells were FACS-sorted as CD8+CD4-CCR7+CD45RA+ and collected into RLT Plus buffer. To test detection sensitivity, Jurkat RNA equivalent to more than eight TCR copies was spiked into samples of roughly 19,000-1,000,000 naive CD8 T cells. Enrichment of CD8 T cells was performed with RosetteSep CD8+ T Cell Enrichment Cocktail and Ficoll-Paque, after which ACK red cell lysis was carried out. Libraries were made using PCR. For sequencing, an Illumina HiSeq 4000 was employed. Bulk TCR libraries were generated as previously described, with the TCR primers listed in Table S5 used. Total RNA was purified with the Qiagen AllPrep DNA/RNA kit. Before analysis, reads from multiple sequencing runs of the same library were pooled. The authors processed their data as follows. Reads were retained only if an exact TCR constant sequence was present, and the retained reads were trimmed to 150 nt and grouped according to their 12-nt molecular barcodes. Reads inside each barcode group were sub-clustered using a 15% Levenshtein threshold, and a quality-weighted consensus sequence was constructed for each RNA molecule. Non-functional sequences were filtered out, along with any lower-count sequence sitting one edit away from another sequence. Barcode sub-clusters with fewer than 20% of the maximum read count were removed, based on fitting two negative binomial distributions. TCRdb trimmed the raw reads at Q25, called clones with MiXCR and kept productive beta chains. Every entry covers one CDR3 protein and lists the most common genes and DNA from its rows. The V and J calls shown here were made by TCRdb, not taken from the authors' results. Recorded for this sample are approximately 54,000 distinct CDR3 sequences; 20% to 25% of them occurred a single time. The ten largest clones represent over 1.5% of the sample.

Many counts were recorded for this clonotype. What this receptor recognizes is not known. Base qualities are missing; no much larger clone stands one base away. The receptor's source is a human donor in good health. Some libraries in this study had Jurkat cell RNA spiked in. This chain is built from TRBV7-2 and TRBJ2-5; 8 nucleotides in the junction match TRBD2. The specimen sequenced was naive CD8+ T cells from blood, with Jurkat cell RNA spiked in. Read against the paper, the sample's cell subset or site label means: FACS-sorted CD8+CD4-CCR7+CD45RA+ naive T cells. The DNA reads TGTGCCAGCAGCCCCGGGACTAGTCCTATACTGTACCAAGAGACCCAGTACTTC. This codes for CASSPGTSPILYQETQYF.